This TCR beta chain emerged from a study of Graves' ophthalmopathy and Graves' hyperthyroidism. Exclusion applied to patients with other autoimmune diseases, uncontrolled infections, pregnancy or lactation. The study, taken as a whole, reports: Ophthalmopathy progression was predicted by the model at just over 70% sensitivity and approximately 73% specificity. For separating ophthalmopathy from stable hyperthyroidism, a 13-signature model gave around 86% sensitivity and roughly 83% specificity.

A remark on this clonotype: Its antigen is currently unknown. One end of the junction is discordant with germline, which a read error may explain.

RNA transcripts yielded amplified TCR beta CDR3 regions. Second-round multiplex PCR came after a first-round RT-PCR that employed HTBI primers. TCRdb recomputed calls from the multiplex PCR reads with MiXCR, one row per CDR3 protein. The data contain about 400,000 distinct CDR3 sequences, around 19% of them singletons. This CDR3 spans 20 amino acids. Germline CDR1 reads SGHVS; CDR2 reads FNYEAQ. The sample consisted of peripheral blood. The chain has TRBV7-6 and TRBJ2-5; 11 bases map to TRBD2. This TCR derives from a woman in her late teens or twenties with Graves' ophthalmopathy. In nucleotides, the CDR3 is TGTGCTAGCAGCTTAGTTGTGGCTAGCGGGAGGTCCATCCCGCAAGAGACCCAGTACTTC. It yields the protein CASSLVVASGRSIPQETQYF.